Below are 19 T cell receptor beta chains sequenced from a single sample in a study of blood T cell repertoires in COVID-19. Here immunoSEQ multiplex PCR was the method, and the copy in TCRdb shows in-frame clones only, minus some. The table shows under 400,000 clones, with 85% to 90% occurring only once. The sample comprised peripheral blood. These receptors were collected from a young man with active or convalescent COVID-19.

This rearrangement joins TRBV18 to TRBJ1-2; 7 positions agree with TRBD1. The CDR3 length is 16 residues. Germline CDR1 is KGHSH and CDR2 is LQKENI. J lost 1 base, V lost 2 bases, and 7 bases had no gene match. The CDR3 region is CASSPSRDSFNYGYTF. The CDR3 region has the DNA TGTGCCAGCTCACCATCAAGGGACAGCTTTAACTATGGCTACACCTTC.

The chain is built from TRBV6-5 and TRBJ1-1; 10 bases are a match to TRBD1. Germline V gives CDR1 MNHEY, CDR2 SVGAGI. Trimming took 5 bases from V and 6 from J; bases not matched to a gene: 9. The length of the CDR3 is 15 residues. CDR3 nucleotide sequence: TGTGCCAGCAGTACCCAACGGACAGGGGGAGCTGAAGCTTTCTTT. It yields the protein CASSTQRTGGAEAFF.

The chain uses TRBV5-1 and TRBJ1-2, with 9 bases aligning to TRBD1. CDR1 and CDR2 from the germline V gene are SGHRS and YFSETQ. CDR3 length: 15 residues. Trimming removed 9 bases from V and 0 bases from J; junction bases left unmatched: 9. CDR3 nucleotides: TGCGCCACCAAAGAGGGGACAGGGACTAACTATGGCTACACCTTC. This encodes CATKEGTGTNYGYTF.

This clone was counted only a few times. This chain links TRBV7-9 with TRBJ1-3; D call uncertain. The CDR3 consists of 14 residues. Trimming took 1 base from V and 2 from J, leaving 6 bases between them. In germline, CDR1 is SEHNR, CDR2 FQNEAQ (reference sequence). Written as DNA, the CDR3 is TGTGCCAGCAGCTTAGTGTCAGCTGGAAACACCATATATTTT. This gives the protein CASSLVSAGNTIYF.

This CDR3 is CASSLRESNQPQHF. In DNA, the CDR3 is TGTGCCAGCAGCCTCCGGGAAAGCAATCAGCCCCAGCATTTT. The rearrangement uses TRBV3-1 (or the pseudogene TRBV3-2) and TRBJ1-5; D ambiguous. CDR1 is LGHDT and CDR2 is YNNKEL in the germline V gene (reference sequence). V shed 4 bases and J shed 1 base, with 8 bases lying between them. The length of the CDR3 is 14 residues.

The chain uses TRBV7-3 and TRBJ2-4; TRBD2 matches at 14 bases. Germline V gene sequence: CDR1 SGHTA, CDR2 FQGTGA. The CDR3 totals 13 residues. V shed 4 bases, J shed 12 bases, and the junction held 2 bases outside the gene matches. CDR3 loop: CASSSGTSGSQYF. The CDR3 DNA reads as TGTGCCAGCAGCTCCGGGACTAGCGGGAGTCAGTACTTC.

The chain combines TRBV19 with TRBJ2-6; 7 bases match TRBD2. The junction had 12 bases not matched to a gene; V was cut back by 1 base and J by 3 bases. The CDR3 covers 19 residues. Germline V gene data show CDR1 as LNHDA and CDR2 as SQIVND (reference sequence). CDR3 nucleotide sequence: TGTGCCAGTAGTATAGGAGTAGCGGGTCTTGTAGATGGGGCCAACGTCCTGACTTTC. It codes for CASSIGVAGLVDGANVLTF.

The CDR3 DNA follows: TGTGCTAGTGGTTTGGCAGGAACAGGGGGGACTAACTATGGCTACACCTTC. Its protein product is CASGLAGTGGTNYGYTF. The chain is built from TRBV12-5 and TRBJ1-2, with 8 bases matching TRBD1. Germline CDR1 reads LGHNT; CDR2 reads FRNRAP. V was clipped by 1 base and J by 0 bases; unmatched bases: 7. The CDR3 has 17 residues.

The chain is built from TRBV4-1 and TRBJ2-3; 11 bases fit TRBD2. The CDR3 covers 18 residues. V trimming: 1 base; J trimming: 2 bases; junction bases outside the gene matches: 8. Germline V gene data show CDR1 as MGHRA and CDR2 as YSYEKL. The CDR3 DNA reads as TGCGCCAGCAGCCAAGTCGCCGCTAGCGGGAGGACCACAGATACGCAGTATTTT. Residues: CASSQVAASGRTTDTQYF.

The chain carries TRBV19 and TRBJ1-1; a possible D gene is TRBD1 (6 bases). The CDR3 runs to 14 residues. Trimming took off 6 bases at V and 2 bases at J, with 13 bases between the two ends. The germline gives CDR1 LNHDA, CDR2 SQIVND (reference sequence). For the CDR3, the DNA is TGTGCCAGTAGAGACGGGACATACAACACTGAAGCTTTCTTT. It translates to CASRDGTYNTEAFF.

This chain connects TRBV6-5 to TRBJ2-7; 8 positions agree with TRBD1. Germline CDR1 and CDR2: MNHEY and SVGAGI. The CDR3 contains 14 residues. V shed 2 bases, J shed 5 bases, and the junction held 5 bases outside the gene matches. The CDR3 region is CASSYPGGQDEQYF. The CDR3 coding sequence is TGTGCCAGCAGTTACCCCGGGGGACAGGACGAGCAGTACTTC.

This clone occurred many times. The chain recombines TRBV5-4 with TRBJ2-6, with 9 positions matching TRBD1. Per germline, CDR1 SGHNT and CDR2 YYREEE (reference sequence). The V and J ends lost 6 bases and 0 bases, in that order; junction bases with no gene match: 7. The CDR3 sequence is 17 residues long. DNA for the CDR3: TGTGCCAGCACCCTGGGACAGGGTGTCTCTGGGGCCAACGTCCTGACTTTC. It specifies CASTLGQGVSGANVLTF.

A few counts support this clone. CDR3 bases: TGTGCCAGCAGCCAAGCTTCTAGCGGCAATGAGCAGTTCTTC. This codes for CASSQASSGNEQFF. The genes are TRBV4-2 and TRBJ2-1, with TRBD2 identical over 7 bases. This CDR3 spans 14 amino acids. Germline CDR1 and CDR2: LGHNA and YNFKEQ. The trim removed 1 base at V and 6 bases at J, leaving 3 bases unmatched.

The chain recombines TRBV24-1 with TRBJ2-1, with 8 bases lining up with TRBD2. The CDR3 has 14 residues. V gave up 3 bases and J gave up 10 bases; unmatched junction bases: 7. The V gene's germline CDR1 is KGHDR and CDR2 SFDVKD. The CDR3 loop is CATSDPGLGREQFF. The CDR3, as DNA: TGTGCCACCAGTGATCCGGGACTAGGTCGCGAGCAGTTCTTC.

This chain links TRBV6-5 with TRBJ2-2; TRBD1 might be the D (6 bases). Trimming took off 8 bases at V and 5 bases at J, with 12 bases between the two ends. The CDR3 covers 13 residues. Germline V gives CDR1 MNHEY, CDR2 SVGAGI. CDR3 in DNA: TGTGCCAGCGTTACACAGGGAACCGGGGAGCTGTTTTTT. Encoded protein: CASVTQGTGELFF.

This CDR3 reads CASRVGGSQPQHF. Written as DNA, the CDR3 is TGTGCCAGCAGAGTAGGGGGCTCACAGCCCCAGCATTTT. The V gene is TRBV12-3 or TRBV12-4, the J gene TRBJ1-5; 7 bases map to TRBD1. V was clipped by 6 bases and J by 7 bases; unmatched bases: 6. This CDR3 comprises 13 residues.

Only a few counts were recorded for this clone. V is TRBV28 and J is TRBJ2-7; 11 nucleotides align to TRBD1. The CDR3 extends over 16 amino acids. Germline V CDR1 and CDR2: MDHEN, SYDVKM. V shed 6 bases, J shed 2 bases, and the junction held 9 bases outside the gene matches. CDR3 region: CASRTLRGQGAYEQYF. The CDR3, as DNA: TGTGCCAGCAGAACCCTTCGGGGACAGGGGGCCTACGAGCAGTACTTC.

The V and J genes are TRBV18 and TRBJ1-4; D might be TRBD1 (5 bases). The CDR3 has 16 residues. Trimming shortened V by 1 base and J by 0 bases, and 9 bases separated the two germline ends. The germline CDR1 and CDR2 sequences are KGHSH and LQKENI. The CDR3 bases are TGTGCCAGCTCACCACTGGTGGGGCCAACTAATGAAAAACTGTTTTTT. It yields the protein CASSPLVGPTNEKLFF. The full variable domain, its missing parts supplied by reference TRBV18 and TRBJ1-4, is NAGVMQNPRHLVRRRGQEARLRCSPMKGHSHVYWYRQLPEEGLKFMVYLQKENIIDESGMPKERFSAEFPKEGPSILRIQQVVRGDSAAYFCASSPLVGPTNEKLFFGSGTQLSVL.

The chain has TRBV19 and TRBJ1-1; D perhaps matches TRBD1 (6 bases). Germline assignment: CDR1 LNHDA and CDR2 SQIVND (reference sequence). CDR3 size: 18 residues. The ends were cut back, 2 bases at V and 0 bases at J, with 19 bases in the middle. The CDR3 DNA follows: TGTGCCAGTAGTATAACGGCGGGGGCAGGGAGGATGAACACTGAAGCTTTCTTT. Its translation is CASSITAGAGRMNTEAFF.